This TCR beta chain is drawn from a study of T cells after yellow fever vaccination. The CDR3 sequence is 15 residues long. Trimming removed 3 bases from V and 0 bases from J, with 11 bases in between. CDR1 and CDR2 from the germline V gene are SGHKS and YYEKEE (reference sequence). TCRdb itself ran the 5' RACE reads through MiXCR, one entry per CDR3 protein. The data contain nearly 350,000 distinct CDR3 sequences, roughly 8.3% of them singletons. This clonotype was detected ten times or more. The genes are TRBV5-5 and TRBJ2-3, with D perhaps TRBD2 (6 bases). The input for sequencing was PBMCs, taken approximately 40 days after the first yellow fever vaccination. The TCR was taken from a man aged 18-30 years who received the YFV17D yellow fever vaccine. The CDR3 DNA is TGTGCCAGCAGCTGGCGGAGGGGCAGCACAGATACGCAGTATTTT. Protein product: CASSWRRGSTDTQYF.